This TCR beta chain was sequenced during a study of sequential checkpoint blockade in melanoma. About the study: Patients were randomized 1:1 to nivolumab-then-ipilimumab or ipilimumab-then-nivolumab first-line. Both treatment sequences were followed by maintenance nivolumab.

Only in-frame clones appear in the TCRdb table, and some are missing; sequencing was by immunoSEQ multiplex PCR. Seen here are about 17,000 clones, 67% observed once, and the top ten hold approximately 20%. J lost 8 bases, V lost 6 bases, and 1 base had no gene match. CDR1 and CDR2 from the germline V gene are SGHNT and YYREEE (reference sequence). The CDR3 has 12 residues. The treatment denotes: randomized to nivolumab then ipilimumab (arm A) or the reverse (arm B). PBMC sorting kept live CD3+CD8+ cells without CD19 or CD56. The TCR was taken from a human donor with melanoma. Source: CD8+ T cells sorted from blood (inferred from file names), taken from a patient given nivolumab and ipilimumab in sequence. The chain has TRBV5-4 and TRBJ2-4, with 11 bases fitting TRBD1. The CDR3 reads CASKGQGDIQYF. The CDR3 nucleotides read TGTGCCAGCAAGGGACAGGGGGACATTCAGTACTTC.